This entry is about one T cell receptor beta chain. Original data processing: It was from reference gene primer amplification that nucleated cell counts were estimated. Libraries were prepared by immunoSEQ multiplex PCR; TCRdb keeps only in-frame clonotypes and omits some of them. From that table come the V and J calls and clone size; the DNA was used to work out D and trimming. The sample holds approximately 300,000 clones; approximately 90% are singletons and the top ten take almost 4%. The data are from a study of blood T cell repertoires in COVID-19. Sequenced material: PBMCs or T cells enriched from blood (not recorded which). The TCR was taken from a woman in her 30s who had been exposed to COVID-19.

CDR3: CASSHDGPYEQYF. The CDR3 nucleotides read TGTGCCAGCAGCCACGATGGCCCCTACGAGCAGTACTTC. The chain uses TRBV7-9 and TRBJ2-7; D unresolved. CDR3 length equals 13 residues. V shed 5 bases and J shed 2 bases, with 10 bases lying between them. In germline, CDR1 is SEHNR, CDR2 FQNEAQ (reference sequence).